This TCR beta chain was identified in a study of T cells after yellow fever vaccination. MiXCR, applied by TCRdb to the 5' RACE reads, yields one record per CDR3 protein. This table has around 310,000 distinct CDR3 sequences, more than 3% appearing once. Overall study results and limits: Post-booster samples contained most primary-vaccination clones (around 96% CD4, about 90% CD8).

As to this clonotype: Its specificity is not known.

The TCR comes from a man between 18 and 35 years old who received the YFV17D yellow fever vaccine. Sample: PBMCs, taken on the day of the yellow fever booster vaccination.

The CDR3 spells CSARDEFLAGSSTDTQYF. The CDR3 coding sequence is TGCAGTGCTAGAGATGAGTTTTTAGCGGGGTCTAGCACAGATACGCAGTATTTT. The V call is TRBV20-1, the J call TRBJ2-3; 8 bases are a match to TRBD2. CDR3 size: 18 residues. V lost 0 bases to trimming and J lost 0 bases; unmatched junction nucleotides: 11. The germline V gene has CDR1 DFQATT and CDR2 SNEGSKA (reference sequence).